This passage covers 3 T cell receptor beta chains from one sample sequenced in a study of shared clonotypes between healthy human individuals. The method was immunoSEQ multiplex PCR; TCRdb's version includes in-frame clones alone and lacks a portion of them. The data hold roughly 1,500,000 clones, with 95% to 99% observed a single time. Material: naive CD4+ T cells sorted from blood. Indicated subset: CD45RA+ positively selected. The source is a man aged 25-45 years in good health.

The gene calls are TRBV18 and TRBJ1-3, with D unresolved. The V gene lost 3 bases and the J gene lost 0 bases, with 12 bases spanning the gap. Germline-derived CDR1 and CDR2 are KGHSH and LQKENI. The CDR3 has 16 residues. CDR3 region: CASSPLHRLSGNTIYF. For the CDR3, the DNA is TGTGCCAGCTCACCCCTACACCGACTCTCTGGAAACACCATATATTTT.

V usage is TRBV7-9 and J usage is TRBJ2-2, with D perhaps TRBD2 (6 bases). CDR1 and CDR2 from the germline V gene are SEHNR and FQNEAQ (reference sequence). CDR3 length equals 16 residues. V lost 6 bases and J 5 bases, leaving 19 bases between the germline ends. The chain's CDR3 is CASRSPGAGATGELFF. CDR3 sequence (DNA): TGTGCCAGCAGATCGCCGGGAGCCGGTGCTACCGGGGAGCTGTTTTTT.

V and J are TRBV6-5 and TRBJ1-5; D remains ambiguous. This CDR3 spans 14 amino acids. V lost 6 bases and J lost 11, with 20 bases in between. The germline V gene has CDR1 MNHEY and CDR2 SVGAGI. The DNA for the CDR3 is TGTGCCAGCAGCCTCACCCAGACAAGTAGGACCCAGCATTTT. This encodes CASSLTQTSRTQHF.